This section outlines one T cell receptor beta chain sequence together with its context. Its target is unknown. Germline-derived CDR1 and CDR2 are SGHDT and YYEEEE. The CDR3 sequence is 14 residues long. This entry belongs to a study of T cells expressing NK-cell markers. On the study more broadly: The authors derived TCR beta repertoires from sorted CD3+CD56+NKG2C+, CD3+CD56+NKG2C- and CD3+CD56-NKG2C+ T cells. Study-level points and caveats: Dominance of the CD3+CD56-NKG2C+ fraction by these clonotypes also held in four donors. Clones of NKG2C+ T cells that had expanded were of unclear HCMV specificity.

For TCR beta, cDNA was produced by 5'RACE template switching with UMIs. No DNA is given; TCRdb re-called the 5' RACE reads and lists each CDR3 protein once. This sample's table reports hundreds of thousands of distinct CDR3 sequences. V and J are TRBV5-6 and TRBJ2-1; the TCRdb call, TRBD2, lacks DNA for checking. Input material: blood T cells: a sorted CD56 or NKG2C T cell subset, CD4+ or CD8+ T cells, or bulk PBMC T cells (not recorded which). The sequence derives from a young man in good health. The CDR3: CASSPRLAGDEQFF.